This TCR beta chain was identified during a study of CD8 T cells in Susac syndrome (dated by TCRdb to the late 2010s). Regarding the study in general: The study used repertoire sequencing to test whether antigen drove CD8+ T cell activation and differentiation in Susac syndrome.

High-throughput TCR beta sequencing profiled peripheral blood CD8+ and CD4+ T cells from healthy donors, Susac syndrome patients and multiple sclerosis patients. The healthy donors served as controls matched for age and sex. Bulk CD8+ and CD4+ T cells were purified by magnetic negative isolation, whereas CD8+ TEMRA cells were enriched by FACS. Blood was drawn into EDTA tubes, processed within 24 hours, and PBMCs were isolated by density gradient centrifugation. PBMCs intended for TCR sequencing were frozen in liquid nitrogen and were later thawed in a 37 degrees C water bath. The sorted or isolated CD4+, CD8+ and CD8+ TEMRA cells had a purity of 90% or higher. In the case of this clonotype: Its binding antigen is unknown. Within one base of it there is no much larger clone, and no base qualities were kept.

The germline V gene (reference sequence) specifies GTSNPN as CDR1 and SVGIG as CDR2. The CDR3 has 17 amino acids, counting the end cysteine and phenylalanine. Solely the CDR3 DNA is kept, with 51 bases framed from the first base. For this chain, trimming is 4 bases at the V end and 9 bases at the J end, and the number of junction bases without a gene match is 16. On the study overall, not on this receptor specifically: The number of individuals in the TCR sequencing and HLA analysis was acknowledged as relatively small.

RNA was extracted using the RNeasy kit, and about 0.45 to 1 microgram was reverse transcribed with random hexamers. TCR beta CDR3 regions were amplified with the immunoSEQ multiplex PCR assay covering 54 Vbeta and 13 Jbeta segments. To correct PCR amplification bias, a synthetic template baseline was used for both primer optimization and computational correction. For the original study's pipeline: Reads were annotated to V, D and J genes according to IMGT and were analyzed with immunoSEQ Analyzer, with only productive sequences retained. Clonality was calculated as one minus the Shannon entropy normalized by log2 of the number of productive unique sequences. For each patient and control, public and private clones were evaluated among the 100 most prevalent clones. Clones were defined as Susac-specific when absent from the healthy and MS cohorts, from approximately 970 published viral clones and from other ImmuneACCESS disease sequences. Through fastp at Q25 and MiXCR, TCRdb rebuilt clones from the public reads, retaining in-frame beta chains. Every CDR3 protein is listed once, alongside the most common genes and DNA of its rows. The V and J calls and clone size come from TCRdb's table, not from the authors' own analysis. A total of about 200,000 distinct CDR3 sequences appear in this sample, around 95% of them only once. Clones ranked in the top ten supply 0.1% of the sample.

The source is a human donor in good health. Rearrangement joined TRBV30 to TRBJ2-1; 12 of the junction bases match TRBD2. Input material: CD4+ T cells from PBMCs. CDR3 reads: CAWNRRASGRAGGEQFF. The DNA sequence follows: TGTGCCTGGAACCGCCGCGCTAGCGGGAGGGCCGGTGGTGAGCAGTTCTTC.